The 14 T cell receptor beta chains given below trace back to one sample, sequenced in a study of T cell responses to AZD1222 COVID-19 vaccine. This table comes from immunoSEQ multiplex PCR, and its TCRdb copy is limited to in-frame clones, with some not included. The sample lists about 160,000 clones, 80% to 95% occurring once. Sequenced here: peripheral blood, sampled 28 days after the second AZD1222 dose. All receptors derive from an adult who received the AZD1222 COVID-19 vaccine.

The chain joins TRBV9 to TRBJ2-2; D is unclear. V was cut by 4 bases and J by 0 bases, with 13 bases left in between. This CDR3 has 16 amino acids. The germline V gene has CDR1 SGDLS and CDR2 YYNGEE. Written as DNA, the CDR3 is TGTGCCAGCAGCCGCACGGCTTCAGCGAACACCGGGGAGCTGTTTTTT. This codes for CASSRTASANTGELFF.

This chain joins TRBV6-1 and TRBJ2-5, with unresolved D. The CDR3 contains 14 residues. The germline V gene has CDR1 MNHNS and CDR2 SASEGT. V was pared by 0 bases and J by 5 bases, with 10 bases between. The CDR3 DNA follows: TGTGCCAGCAGTGAAGCGCTTTTAGGGGAGACCCAGTACTTC. Its protein product is CASSEALLGETQYF.

The rearrangement links TRBV3-1 (or the pseudogene TRBV3-2) to TRBJ2-1; D not certain. The CDR3 totals 15 residues. Trimming left V 4 bases short and J 2 bases short, with 12 bases between. Germline-derived CDR1 and CDR2 are LGHDT and YNNKEL (reference sequence). DNA of the CDR3: TGTGCCAGCAGCCGAAACGGGCCAACCTACAATGAGCAGTTCTTC. This sequence encodes CASSRNGPTYNEQFF.

V usage is TRBV11-2 and J usage is TRBJ2-7, with 7 bases identical to TRBD2. The CDR3 contains 13 residues. With V trimmed by 5 bases and J by 2 bases, 3 bases remained unmatched. Germline CDR1 and CDR2: SGHAT and FQNNGV. In nucleotides, the CDR3 is TGTGCCAGCAGCCTCGGACTAGCCTACGAGCAGTACTTC. Protein: CASSLGLAYEQYF.

This sequence joins TRBV28 and TRBJ1-1, with D unresolved. V was shortened by 1 base and J by 1 base, with 10 bases between the two germline ends. Germline CDR1 and CDR2: MDHEN and SYDVKM. This CDR3 comprises 15 residues. The CDR3 protein is CASSLFPGRNTEAFF. Written as DNA, the CDR3 is TGTGCCAGCAGTTTATTCCCGGGCCGGAACACTGAAGCTTTCTTT.

The chain joins TRBV4-2 to TRBJ2-2; possibly TRBD2 for D (6 bases). Germline-derived CDR1 and CDR2 are LGHNA and YNFKEQ. The CDR3 is made up of 17 amino acids. The V end was cut by 4 bases, the J end by 0 bases, with 15 bases between. Here the CDR3 reads CASSLGLTQSNTGELFF. As DNA, the CDR3 is TGTGCCAGCAGCCTTGGACTAACTCAGTCGAACACCGGGGAGCTGTTTTTT.

This chain uses TRBV5-1 with TRBJ2-1; 7 bases are shared with TRBD2. Germline V gene data show CDR1 as SGHRS and CDR2 as YFSETQ. V trimming: 0 bases; J trimming: 0 bases; junction bases outside the gene matches: 12. The CDR3 length is 19 residues. DNA for the CDR3: TGCGCCAGCAGCTTGGAGGGCGGGAGTGGCGATGGCTCCTACAATGAGCAGTTCTTC. This gives the protein CASSLEGGSGDGSYNEQFF.

This clone appeared once. This rearrangement joins TRBV5-4 to TRBJ1-1, with unresolved D. This CDR3 comprises 13 residues. Trimming took off 0 bases at V and 5 bases at J, with 8 bases between the two ends. Germline loops: CDR1 SGHNT, CDR2 YYREEE (reference sequence). CDR3 DNA: TGTGCCAGCAGCTTGGGGGGTGGGACTGAAGCTTTCTTT. Its protein is CASSLGGGTEAFF.

V gene TRBV7-2 combines with J gene TRBJ1-1; 8 bases are a match to TRBD1. The V gene's germline CDR1 is SGHTA and CDR2 FQGNSA. Losses at the gene ends were 4 bases for V and 7 bases for J; bases not matched to a gene: 5. The CDR3 has 13 amino acids. CDR3 sequence reads: CASSSLQGGEAFF. The CDR3 DNA is TGTGCCAGCAGCTCGTTACAGGGGGGTGAAGCTTTCTTT.

V gene TRBV3-1 (or the pseudogene TRBV3-2) combines with J gene TRBJ2-2, with 7 bases fitting TRBD2. This CDR3 has 16 amino acids. The V gene end was trimmed by 4 bases and the J gene end by 4 bases; junction bases not matched to a gene: 9. Per the germline V gene, CDR1 is LGHDT and CDR2 is YNNKEL (reference sequence). In DNA form, the CDR3 reads TGTGCCAGCAGCCCCCTAGCGGAGGTGGGCACCGGGGAGCTGTTTTTT. Its translation is CASSPLAEVGTGELFF.

In its sample, this clone was seen a few times. V usage is TRBV27 and J usage is TRBJ1-1, with TRBD1 as a possible D gene (5 bases). The V and J ends lost 2 bases and 3 bases respectively, with 10 bases between them. The germline CDR1 and CDR2 sequences are MNHEY and SMNVEV (reference sequence). This CDR3 comprises 14 residues. CDR3 bases: TGTGCCAGCAGTTTAAAGGGACTGTACACTGAAGCTTTCTTT. Translated: CASSLKGLYTEAFF.

The chain is built from TRBV7-8 and TRBJ1-4; no firm D call. CDR1 is SGHVS, CDR2 FQNEAQ, per germline. CDR3 size: 15 residues. Between the trimmed V and J ends, which lost 2 bases and 1 base, there was a span of 8 bases. The CDR3 loop reads CASSLSRGTNEKLFF. CDR3 nucleotides: TGTGCCAGCAGCTTAAGCCGGGGAACTAATGAAAAACTGTTTTTT.

The J gene is TRBJ1-6, the V gene TRBV7-9, with 7 positions matching TRBD1. V shed 5 bases and J 10 bases; nucleotides not matched to a gene: 11. The germline V gene encodes CDR1 SEHNR and CDR2 FQNEAQ (reference sequence). This CDR3 comprises 15 residues. Written as DNA, the CDR3 is TGTGCCAGCAGCGCCCGACAGGGTCCGGAATCACCCCTCCACTTT. It encodes CASSARQGPESPLHF.

The chain employs TRBV2 and TRBJ2-3; 14 nucleotides match TRBD2. The V gene's germline CDR1 is SNHLY and CDR2 FYNNEI. Unmatched junction bases numbered 1, after V lost 4 bases and J lost 1 base. The CDR3 loop spans 16 amino acids. The CDR3 DNA reads TGTGCCAGCAGTGCGGGACTAGCGGGAGGCACAGATACGCAGTATTTT. This encodes CASSAGLAGGTDTQYF.